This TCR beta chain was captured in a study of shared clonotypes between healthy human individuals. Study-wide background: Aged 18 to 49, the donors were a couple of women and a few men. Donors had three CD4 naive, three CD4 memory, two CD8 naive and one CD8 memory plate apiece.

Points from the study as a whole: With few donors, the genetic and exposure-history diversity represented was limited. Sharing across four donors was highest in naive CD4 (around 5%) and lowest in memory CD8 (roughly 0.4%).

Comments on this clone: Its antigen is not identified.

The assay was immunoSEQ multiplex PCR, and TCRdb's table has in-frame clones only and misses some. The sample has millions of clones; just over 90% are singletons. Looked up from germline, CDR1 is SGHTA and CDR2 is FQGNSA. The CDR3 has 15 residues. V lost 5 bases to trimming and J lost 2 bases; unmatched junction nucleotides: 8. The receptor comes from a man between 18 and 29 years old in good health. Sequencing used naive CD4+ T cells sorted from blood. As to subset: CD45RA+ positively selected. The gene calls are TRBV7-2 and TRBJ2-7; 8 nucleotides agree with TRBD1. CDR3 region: CASSHGQGTAYEQYF. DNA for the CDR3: TGTGCCAGCAGCCACGGACAGGGTACGGCCTACGAGCAGTACTTC.